The 22 T cell receptor beta chains in this list originate from one sample, sequenced in a study of blood T cells in healthy people across ages. The second PCR ran roughly 6 to 11 cycles with a sample-barcoded 5' primer and J-beta primers. TCRdb reprocessed the 5' RACE reads via MiXCR and lists one record per CDR3 protein. The repertoire holds more than 700,000 distinct CDR3 sequences, with 35% to 60% as singletons. Input material: blood. These receptors came from an elderly man in good health.

The V gene is TRBV24-1, the J gene TRBJ2-3, with D perhaps TRBD1 (5 bases). The germline CDR1 and CDR2 sequences are KGHDR and SFDVKD. Trimming removed 9 bases from V and 5 bases from J, with 17 bases in between. The CDR3 totals 14 residues. The CDR3 loop is CATGARGPRDTQYF. The CDR3, as DNA: TGTGCCACCGGGGCGAGAGGCCCAAGAGATACGCAGTATTTT.

Only a few counts were recorded for this clonotype. CDR3 DNA: TGTGCCAGCAGCTCCCCTGGCGGGAGGGGTAACCAAGAGACCCAGTACTTC. It codes for CASSSPGGRGNQETQYF. V and J are TRBV7-3 and TRBJ2-5; 9 bases fit TRBD2. The CDR3 loop spans 17 amino acids. The V segment lost 4 bases and the J segment 0 bases; nucleotides outside the gene matches: 9. In germline, CDR1 is SGHTA, CDR2 FQGTGA.

The chain employs TRBV29-1 and TRBJ2-2, with D maybe TRBD2 (6 bases). CDR1 and CDR2 (germline): SQVTM, ANQGSEA. This CDR3 comprises 12 residues. V was clipped by 6 bases and J by 5 bases, with 10 bases between them. The DNA of the CDR3 is TGCAGCGTGGCGGGATTAACCGGGGAGCTGTTTTTT. It specifies CSVAGLTGELFF.

The chain is built from TRBV10-3 and TRBJ2-1; TRBD2 aligns across 12 bases. There are 18 residues in the CDR3. V gave up 0 bases and J gave up 4 bases; unmatched junction bases: 7. Germline V gene lookup returns CDR1 ENHRY and CDR2 SYGVKD. The CDR3, as DNA: TGTGCCATCAGTGAGTCCTCGGGGACTAGCGGGCGGTACAATGAGCAGTTCTTC. Protein product: CAISESSGTSGRYNEQFF.

This clonotype was recorded many times. V gene TRBV6-5 combines with J gene TRBJ2-3, with D perhaps being TRBD1 or TRBD2 (5 bases each). Germline V CDR1 and CDR2: MNHEY, SVGAGI. Trimming cost V 5 bases and J 6 bases, with 15 bases left between them. This CDR3 comprises 14 residues. As DNA, the CDR3 is TGTGCCAGCAGTCGGACCCCACGGGGCGATACGCAGTATTTT. This encodes CASSRTPRGDTQYF.

This clonotype was seen a few times. The chain joins TRBV28 to TRBJ2-3; 8 bases map to TRBD2. J lost 4 bases, V lost 5 bases, and 8 bases had no gene match. Germline CDR1 is MDHEN and CDR2 is SYDVKM. The CDR3 contains 15 residues. CDR3 amino acids: CASSLSGEGSDTQYF. The DNA for the CDR3 is TGTGCCAGCAGTCTTAGCGGGGAGGGTTCAGATACGCAGTATTTT.

Points on this clonotype: At one end, the junction sequence differs from germline, possibly due to a read error. This sequence joins TRBV12-3 or TRBV12-4 and TRBJ1-2, with 8 positions matching TRBD1. The CDR3 runs 14 residues. The CDR3 DNA reads TGTGCCAGCAGGCCTCAGGGGGCGGACTATGACTACACCTTC. This translates into CASRPQGADYDYTF.

About this clonotype itself: With a much larger clone just one base away, this may be a read error. The rearrangement links TRBV20-1 to TRBJ2-3; 7 bases map to TRBD2. The germline CDR1 and CDR2 sequences are DFQATT and SNEGSKA (reference sequence). This CDR3 spans 17 amino acids. V shed 0 bases and J 6 bases; nucleotides not matched to a gene: 15. CDR3 nucleotide sequence: TGCAGTGCTAGAGAAGCGGGAATCGCGAAACCTCCGGATACGCAGTATTTT. It is translated as CSAREAGIAKPPDTQYF.

This clonotype has just a few counts. The chain links TRBV9 to TRBJ2-7, with no clear D. V was shortened by 4 bases and J by 7 bases, with 15 bases between the two germline ends. Per germline, CDR1 SGDLS and CDR2 YYNGEE. The CDR3 extends over 13 amino acids. The DNA for the CDR3 is TGTGCCAGCAGCCCATTCAGCTTAGGAGAGCAGTACTTC. Protein product: CASSPFSLGEQYF.

As regards this clonotype: This sequence may be a read error, since a much larger clone differs from it by one base. J is TRBJ1-2 and V is TRBV28; the D is unclear. Germline V CDR1 and CDR2: MDHEN, SYDVKM. Trimming cost V 8 bases and J 4 bases, with 8 bases left between them. This CDR3 contains 11 residues. This chain's CDR3 is CASGEGYGYTF. The CDR3 region has the DNA TGTGCCAGCGGGGAGGGCTATGGCTACACCTTC.

Written as DNA, the CDR3 is TGTGCCAGCAGGGCTCCGGGACAGGGGAGTGAGCAGTTCTTC. Amino acid sequence: CASRAPGQGSEQFF. The chain joins TRBV2 to TRBJ2-1; 10 bases match TRBD1. Germline CDR1 and CDR2: SNHLY and FYNNEI. Trimming took 6 bases from V and 9 from J; bases not matched to a gene: 8. This CDR3 region has 14 residues.

Here the CDR3 DNA reads TGTGCCAGCAGCTCCGGTGGGGGGACTAGGGGTAATGAGCAGTTCTTC. Protein product: CASSSGGGTRGNEQFF. The chain joins TRBV11-3 to TRBJ2-1; 8 bases fit TRBD2. The junction had 12 bases not matched to a gene; V was cut back by 4 bases and J by 7 bases. The CDR3 runs to 16 residues. CDR1 is SGHNT and CDR2 is YENEEA in the germline V gene.

This clonotype appeared many times. The rearrangement uses TRBV15 and TRBJ2-5; 8 bases align to TRBD1. V trimming: 2 bases; J trimming: 5 bases; junction bases outside the gene matches: 4. Germline V CDR1 and CDR2: LNHNV, YYDKDF (reference sequence). The CDR3 has 14 amino acids. This CDR3 reads CATSRTRGLETQYF. For the CDR3, the DNA is TGTGCCACCAGCAGAACCAGGGGGCTGGAGACCCAGTACTTC.

Remarks on this clonotype: At one of its ends the junction is not consistent with the germline gene, which may arise from a read error. The chain uses TRBV20-1 and TRBJ2-3; no clear D gene. Germline CDR1 reads DFQATT; CDR2 reads SNEGSKA (reference sequence). This CDR3 spans 12 amino acids. The CDR3 spells CSAAPRPDTQDF. The CDR3 DNA follows: TGCAGTGCTGCCCCTAGGCCAGATACGCAGGATTTT.

V and J are TRBV7-2 and TRBJ1-2; perhaps TRBD1 as D (5 bases). V dropped 2 bases and J dropped 7 bases, with 11 bases sitting between them. This CDR3 has 13 residues. The germline gives CDR1 SGHTA, CDR2 FQGNSA. The CDR3: CASSLYSGAGYTF. In DNA form, the CDR3 reads TGTGCCAGCAGCTTATATTCCGGGGCTGGCTACACCTTC.

The sample holds a few counts of this clonotype. V is TRBV28 and J is TRBJ2-3; TRBD1 matches at 8 bases. The CDR3 extends over 15 amino acids. V trimming: 7 bases; J trimming: 2 bases; junction bases outside the gene matches: 8. Germline lookup yields CDR1 MDHEN and CDR2 SYDVKM. The CDR3 coding sequence is TGTGCCAGCACGGTAGACAGGGGACACACAGATACGCAGTATTTT. Protein product: CASTVDRGHTDTQYF.

This clonotype was recorded a few times. The chain is built from TRBV7-4 and TRBJ2-3; 13 bases fit TRBD2. This CDR3 contains 16 residues. V shed 5 bases and J 2 bases; nucleotides not matched to a gene: 4. CDR1 SGHVT and CDR2 SQSDAQ come from the germline V gene. The CDR3 region is CASSEGLAGYTDTQYF. CDR3 coding DNA: TGTGCCAGCAGCGAGGGACTAGCGGGATACACAGATACGCAGTATTTT.

This rearrangement joins TRBV12-3 or TRBV12-4 to TRBJ2-1; D uncertain. The CDR3 consists of 12 residues. V lost 0 bases and J lost 15, with 12 bases in between. The chain's CDR3 is CASSLATLGRFF. CDR3 DNA: TGTGCCAGCAGTTTAGCAACGTTGGGCCGGTTCTTC.

The sample holds many counts of this clonotype. CDR3 protein: CASSTPDTWGTEAFF. The CDR3 nucleotides are TGTGCCAGCAGCACGCCGGACACTTGGGGCACTGAAGCTTTCTTT. The rearrangement uses TRBV28 and TRBJ1-1; a possible D gene is TRBD1 (5 bases). The germline V gene encodes CDR1 MDHEN and CDR2 SYDVKM. Deletions cut 6 bases from V and 4 bases from J, with 18 bases between. The CDR3 covers 15 residues.

The rearrangement links TRBV12-3 or TRBV12-4 to TRBJ2-7; 11 positions agree with TRBD2. This CDR3 contains 15 residues. Losses at the gene ends were 6 bases for V and 2 bases for J; bases not matched to a gene: 6. CDR3 residues: CASSILAGGAYEQYF. The CDR3, as DNA: TGTGCCAGCAGCATTCTAGCGGGGGGAGCCTACGAGCAGTACTTC.

V and J are TRBV20-1 and TRBJ2-3; tentative D call: TRBD2 (6 bases). The CDR3 extends over 15 amino acids. V was clipped by 6 bases and J by 2 bases, with 18 bases between them. CDR1 DFQATT and CDR2 SNEGSKA come from the germline V gene (reference sequence). CDR3 sequence: CSATNPRGSTDTQYF. As DNA, the CDR3 is TGCAGTGCCACTAACCCTCGGGGGTCCACAGATACGCAGTATTTT.

The chain links TRBV20-1 to TRBJ1-2, with 7 bases lining up with TRBD1. The germline V gene encodes CDR1 DFQATT and CDR2 SNEGSKA (reference sequence). The V segment lost 6 bases and the J segment 6 bases; nucleotides outside the gene matches: 10. This CDR3 is built from 13 residues. The CDR3, as DNA: TGCAGTGCCACCGGGACAGTTTTACATGGCTACACCTTC. Amino acids: CSATGTVLHGYTF.